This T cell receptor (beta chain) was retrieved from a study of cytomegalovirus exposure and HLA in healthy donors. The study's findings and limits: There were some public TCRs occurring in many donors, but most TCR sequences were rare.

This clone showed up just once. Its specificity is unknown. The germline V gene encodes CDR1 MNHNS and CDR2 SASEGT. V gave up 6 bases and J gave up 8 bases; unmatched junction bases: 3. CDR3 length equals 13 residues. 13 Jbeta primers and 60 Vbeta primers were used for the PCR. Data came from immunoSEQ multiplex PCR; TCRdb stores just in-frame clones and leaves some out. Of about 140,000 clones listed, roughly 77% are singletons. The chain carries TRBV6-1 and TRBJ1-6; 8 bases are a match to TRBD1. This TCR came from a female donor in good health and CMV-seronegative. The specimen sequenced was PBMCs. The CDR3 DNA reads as TGTGCCAGCAGGGGGACAGGCCATTCACCCCTCCACTTT. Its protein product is CASRGTGHSPLHF.